This entry is about one T cell receptor beta chain. Its antigen remains unidentified. CD45RO-negative, CCR7-positively selected cells formed the naive CD8 fraction, excluding terminally differentiated effector memory CD45RA+ cells. There were no recent acute infections or vaccinations among the donors, who were healthy HIV-negative adults. Assay used: immunoSEQ multiplex PCR; TCRdb lists only in-frame clones, some missing. The data contain over 2,000,000 clones, roughly 93% of them singletons. V lost 0 bases, J lost 3 bases, and 9 bases stayed unmatched. CDR1 and CDR2 (germline): LGHNA, YNFKEQ. The CDR3 is 18 amino acids. This sample was taken from a study of shared clonotypes between healthy human individuals. Study in general: Each donor's CD4 naive and CD4 memory cells filled three plates apiece, CD8 naive two, and CD8 memory one. Findings of the study overall: In having few donors, the study represented limited genetic and exposure-history diversity. Sorted-subset sequencing, rarefaction showed, was incomplete despite large depth.

Sequenced sample: naive CD8+ T cells from PBMCs. The clonotype was recovered from a man aged 18 to 30 in good health. Some clones in this sample may be carry-over from other donors' samples. The chain has TRBV4-2 and TRBJ2-7, with 12 bases fitting TRBD2. The CDR3 region has the DNA TGTGCCAGCAGCCAAGAGGAACTAGCGGGAGGTGTCCTCTACGAGCAGTACTTC. It specifies CASSQEELAGGVLYEQYF.